The sample holds a few counts of the clone carrying this TCR beta chain. Its antigen is not known. The junction differs from germline at one of its ends, possibly a read error. This entry belongs to a study of cytomegalovirus exposure and HLA in healthy donors. Overall study results and limits: Later analysis associated a missense DCLRE1C variant with TCR beta V- and J-gene trimming. Previous analysis showed most TCR beta V segments were productive about 87% or about 30% of the time.

PCR used 60 Vbeta primers and 13 Jbeta primers. TCRdb keeps only in-frame clones here, not all; method: immunoSEQ multiplex PCR. The sample lists 110,000 to 150,000 clones, about 73% occurring once. The CDR3 totals 16 residues. The germline gives CDR1 SSHAT, CDR2 FNYEAQ (reference sequence). The chain uses TRBV7-7 and TRBJ2-2; 11 nucleotides agree with TRBD2. This TCR was recovered from a woman aged 60-75 years in good health and CMV-seropositive. Sequences were obtained from PBMCs. CDR3 region: CASSATGLAATGELFF. CDR3 nucleotide sequence: TGTGCTAGCAGCGCTACGGGACTAGCGGCCACCGGGGAGCTGTTTTTT.